This T cell receptor beta chain was documented in a study of T-cell reconstitution after alpha-beta-depleted transplantation in children. Preparation of the TCRbeta library used unique molecular identifiers. TCRdb redid the calling of the PCR reads with MiXCR, one entry per CDR3 protein. Among about 400,000 distinct CDR3 sequences listed, roughly 22% were seen once. Germline V lookup: CDR1 SGHVS, CDR2 FNYEAQ. After removal of 6 bases from V and 4 bases from J, the junction contained 6 bases not matched to a gene. This CDR3 contains 14 residues. Sequencing was performed on PBMCs from the stem cell graft donor, taken from the stem cell graft. This TCR derives from a human donor who donated a stem cell graft to a child with acute myeloid leukemia. The gene calls are TRBV7-6 and TRBJ2-3, with 8 positions matching TRBD2. The CDR3 here is CASRSREGADTQYF. CDR3 nucleotides: TGTGCCAGCAGGAGCCGGGAGGGTGCAGATACGCAGTATTTT.